The present T cell receptor beta chain was sequenced within a study of blood T cell repertoires in COVID-19. The CDR3 is 13 amino acids. Germline-derived CDR1 and CDR2 are SGHNT and YYREEE (reference sequence). The V and J ends lost 5 bases and 3 bases, in that order; junction bases with no gene match: 4. In the authors' methods: Nucleated cell counts were estimated from reference gene primer amplification. TCRdb's table, derived via immunoSEQ multiplex PCR, lists solely in-frame clones and lacks some. V and J calls and clone size are given by that table; D and trimming were obtained from the DNA. Of approximately 120,000 clones in the sample, about four fifths were seen once.

The chain combines TRBV5-4 with TRBJ2-5, with TRBD2 matching over 7 bases. This TCR derives from a human donor in a cohort sampled during active COVID-19. Sequencing input: peripheral blood. CDR3 sequence (DNA): TGTGCCAGCAGTTGGGGAGGGGAAGAGACCCAGTACTTC. Amino acids: CASSWGGEETQYF.